The TCR beta chain under discussion was sequenced for a study of cytomegalovirus exposure and HLA in healthy donors. Across the study: An early data release held 79 million or so unique TCRs from HLA-typed donors.

The PCR ran on 60 Vbeta and 13 Jbeta primers. Generated by immunoSEQ multiplex PCR, the TCRdb table keeps only in-frame clones and is missing some. The sample comprises some 76,000 clones, about 76% of which are singletons, and 9% to 14% rests with the top ten. On this clone itself: Its antigen is unknown.

Study observations and caveats: A later analysis linked a missense variant in DCLRE1C to the trimming of TCR beta V and J genes. A later analysis found that most CMV-associated TCR beta chains appeared HLA-restricted. Several top significant clusters appeared, in a later analysis, to be linked to common viral pathogens.

The germline V gene encodes CDR1 MNHEY and CDR2 SVGAGI. This CDR3 contains 12 residues. The V gene lost 0 bases and the J gene lost 8 bases, with 7 bases spanning the gap. Source material: PBMCs. The rearrangement links TRBV6-5 to TRBJ1-2, with unresolved D. The receptor comes from a male donor in good health and CMV-seropositive. The DNA of the CDR3 is TGTGCCAGCAGTTACTCGAGCTCAGGCTACACCTTC. This gives the protein CASSYSSSGYTF.